Following are 6 T cell receptor beta chains from one sample sequenced in a study of cytomegalovirus exposure and HLA in healthy donors (TCRdb year 2017). Library creation used the immunoSEQ multiplex PCR assay. The immuneACCESS repertoire file appears here via TCRdb, limited to in-frame rearrangements. These files lack a portion of the clones; in checked studies, under half of the deficit traces to unresolved V genes, and the cause of the others is not known. The sample table records about 110,000 clones; about 85% of these occur just once. The ten most abundant clones make up roughly 3% of the sample. Sequencing was done on a sample of PBMCs. All receptors come from a woman aged 18-29 years in good health and CMV-seronegative.

The CDR3 sequence is CASSFGTPSTNEKLFF. The CDR3 coding sequence is TGCGCCAGCAGCTTTGGTACACCTTCAACTAATGAAAAACTGTTTTTT. This chain uses TRBV5-1 with TRBJ1-4; unclear D gene. CDR3 size: 16 residues. Germline V gene data show CDR1 as SGHRS and CDR2 as YFSETQ. V was trimmed by 2 bases and J by 0 bases, leaving 11 bases between them.

The rearrangement uses TRBV28 and TRBJ2-7; 9 bases line up with TRBD1. CDR3 length equals 13 residues. The germline V gene has CDR1 MDHEN and CDR2 SYDVKM. Germline trimming cut 3 bases from V and 9 bases from J; bases unmatched to any gene: 6. The CDR3: CASSFKGTGLQYF. CDR3 DNA: TGTGCCAGCAGTTTCAAGGGGACAGGGTTGCAGTACTTC. The full variable domain, rest sourced from reference TRBV28 and TRBJ2-7, is DVKVTQSSRYLVKRTGEKVFLECVQDMDHENMFWYRQDPGLGLRLIYFSYDVKMKEKGDIPEGYSVSREKKERFSLILESASTNQTSMYLCASSFKGTGLQYFGPGTRLTVT.

This clone was recorded once. This rearrangement joins TRBV19 to TRBJ1-5; 10 bases match TRBD1. The CDR3 consists of 16 residues. V dropped 1 base and J dropped 10; count of bases not matched to a gene: 10. Germline V lookup: CDR1 LNHDA, CDR2 SQIVND (reference sequence). CDR3 sequence: CASSIVPRDRGPPQHF. The CDR3, as DNA: TGTGCCAGTAGTATAGTGCCCCGGGACAGGGGACCTCCCCAGCATTTT.

The table lists this clone with a count of one. The chain links TRBV4-1 to TRBJ1-1; TRBD1 matches 8 bases. Germline CDR1 MGHRA, CDR2 YSYEKL. The CDR3 is made up of 14 amino acids. V was clipped by 0 bases and J by 11 bases; unmatched bases: 8. CDR3 sequence reads: CASSQDPAGGEAFF. The CDR3 DNA sequence: TGCGCCAGCAGCCAAGATCCAGCAGGGGGCGAGGCTTTCTTT.

The chain links TRBV30 to TRBJ2-5; D gene ambiguous. The germline CDR1 and CDR2 sequences are GTSNPN and SVGIG (reference sequence). The V gene lost 3 bases and the J gene lost 2 bases, with 13 bases spanning the gap. The CDR3 covers 14 residues. Here the CDR3 reads CAWRPRDSQETQYF. Here the CDR3 DNA reads TGTGCCTGGAGACCCCGTGACTCACAAGAGACCCAGTACTTC. The complete variable domain, with remaining parts taken from reference TRBV30 and TRBJ2-5, reads SQTIHQWPATLVQPVGSPLSLECTVEGTSNPNLYWYRQAAGRGLQLLFYSVGIGQISSEVPQNLSASRPQDRQFILSSKKLLLSDSGFYLCAWRPRDSQETQYFGPGTRLLVL.

The rearrangement uses TRBV27 and TRBJ1-3; TRBD1 aligns across 7 bases. The V and J ends lost 6 bases and 5 bases, in that order; junction bases with no gene match: 10. This CDR3 comprises 15 residues. Germline loops: CDR1 MNHEY, CDR2 SMNVEV (reference sequence). Written as DNA, the CDR3 is TGTGCCAGCAGCCCGACAGGGCCAAGTCGAAACACCATATATTTT. Protein sequence: CASSPTGPSRNTIYF.